Listed below are T cell receptor beta chains from one sample, sequenced in a study of T cells in Graves' hyperthyroidism and ophthalmopathy. TCRdb re-called the multiplex PCR reads through MiXCR, storing one row per CDR3 protein. The table lists 400,000 to 450,000 distinct CDR3 sequences, about 15% of them singletons, with over 10% in the top ten. Sequencing was carried out using blood. The source is a man between 18 and 29 years old with Graves' ophthalmopathy. Each CDR3 is given with its conserved first and last residue. The D gene is left open where the match is weak. Rows give clone size only sometimes, using once, few, many, or a class for an expanded clone.

D,J,V,size,CDR3,DNA
-,TRBJ2-5,TRBV5-1,few,CASNRAFQETQYF,TGCGCCAGCAACAGGGCTTTTCAAGAGACCCAGTACTTC
TRBD2,TRBJ2-7,TRBV12-3/TRBV12-4,many,CASSGGTSGFYEQYF,TGTGCCAGCAGTGGAGGGACTAGCGGGTTCTACGAGCAGTACTTC
-,TRBJ2-1,TRBV5-1,many,CASSLVGVYNEQFF,TGCGCCAGCAGCTTGGTGGGAGTCTACAATGAGCAGTTCTTC
TRBD1,TRBJ2-7,TRBV20-1,many,CSVPGQGALGYEQYF,TGCAGTGTCCCGGGACAGGGGGCGCTCGGCTACGAGCAGTACTTC
TRBD1,TRBJ1-2,TRBV11-2,few,CASSLGQGKNYGYTF,TGTGCCAGCAGTCTGGGACAGGGAAAAAACTATGGCTACACCTTC
TRBD2,TRBJ2-7,TRBV6-5,-,CASSYSIRAGDHEQYF,TGTGCCAGCAGTTACTCGATTCGAGCGGGAGACCACGAGCAGTACTTC
TRBD1,TRBJ1-3,TRBV6-1,few,CASSKTMDRVLGNTIYF,TGTGCCAGCAGTAAAACGATGGACAGGGTCCTTGGAAACACCATATATTTT
-,TRBJ1-6,TRBV7-9,many,CASSLAVDSPLHF,TGTGCCAGCAGCTTAGCTGTGGATTCACCCCTCCACTTT
-,TRBJ2-7,TRBV13,-,CASSDRDSEQYF,TGTGCCAGCAGCGACCGAGACTCGGAGCAGTACTTC
-,TRBJ2-7,TRBV7-9,many,CASSPSQGEQYF,TGTGCCAGCAGTCCTTCGCAGGGCGAGCAGTACTTC
TRBD2,TRBJ2-7,TRBV3-1,many,CASSLLAGGYEQYF,TGTGCCAGCAGCCTTCTAGCGGGGGGATACGAGCAGTACTTC
TRBD1,TRBJ1-6,TRBV10-3,-,CAISGDSQNSPLHF,TGTGCCATCAGTGGGGACAGTCAAAATTCACCCCTCCACTTT
TRBD1,TRBJ1-1,TRBV6-1,many,CASYRAPGTGERAFF,TGTGCCAGCTACAGAGCTCCCGGGACAGGGGAGAGGGCTTTCTTT
-,TRBJ1-5,TRBV6-1,many,CASRRIVGGPHQPQHF,TGTGCCAGCAGACGAATAGTGGGGGGGCCTCATCAGCCCCAGCATTTT
-,TRBJ2-2,TRBV13,few,CASSSVPRELFF,TGTGCCAGCAGCTCTGTCCCCCGGGAACTGTTTTTT
-,TRBJ2-2,TRBV7-9,few,CASNWVGPSNTGELFF,TGTGCCAGCAATTGGGTGGGTCCCTCGAACACCGGGGAGCTGTTTTTT
TRBD1,TRBJ1-4,TRBV20-1,few,CSARKPGTGDEKLFF,TGCAGTGCTAGAAAGCCAGGGACAGGGGATGAAAAACTGTTTTTT
-,TRBJ2-1,TRBV7-2,-,CASSQGAVNNEQFF,TGCGCCAGCAGCCAAGGGGCGGTGAACAATGAGCAGTTCTTC
-,TRBJ2-2,TRBV12-3/TRBV12-4,many,CASSFGGSYTGELFF,TGTGCCAGCAGTTTTGGGGGCTCATACACCGGGGAGCTGTTTTTT
-,TRBJ2-1,TRBV7-9,many,CASSKSLTDEQFF,TGTGCCAGCAGCAAAAGTCTTACGGATGAGCAGTTCTTC
TRBD2,TRBJ2-7,TRBV6-1,many,CASSSRTSGTGEQYF,TGTGCCAGCAGTTCACGGACTAGCGGGACGGGCGAGCAGTACTTC
TRBD2,TRBJ2-2,TRBV11-3,many,CASSLGLAGPNTGELFF,TGTGCCAGCAGCTTGGGCCTAGCGGGACCGAACACCGGGGAGCTGTTTTTT
-,TRBJ2-1,TRBV27,-,CASSNYRNEQFF,TGTGCCAGCAGTAACTATCGCAATGAGCAGTTCTTC
-,TRBJ2-5,TRBV5-8,many,CASSLVDGGETQYF,TGTGCCAGCAGCTTGGTCGACGGTGGCGAGACCCAGTACTTC
-,TRBJ2-2,TRBV29-1,many,CSARWDVTGELFF,TGCAGCGCACGATGGGACGTAACCGGGGAGCTGTTTTTT
TRBD1,TRBJ2-7,TRBV15,many,CATSSPWQGAYEQYF,TGTGCCACCAGCAGCCCGTGGCAGGGGGCTTACGAGCAGTACTTC
-,TRBJ1-2,TRBV28,many,CASKFEGRDYGYTF,TGTGCCAGCAAGTTTGAGGGGCGCGACTATGGCTACACCTTC
-,TRBJ2-1,TRBV12-3/TRBV12-4,medium-sized,CASSLVGTYNEQFF,TGTGCCAGCAGTTTGGTCGGAACCTACAATGAGCAGTTCTTC
TRBD2,TRBJ2-1,TRBV5-4,-,CASSLEGLGNEQFF,TGTGCCAGCAGCTTGGAGGGACTAGGGAATGAGCAGTTCTTC
TRBD1,TRBJ1-2,TRBV6-1,many,CASSRGTGYGYTF,TGTGCCAGCAGCCGCGGGACAGGGTATGGCTACACCTTC
-,TRBJ1-5,TRBV29-1,few,CSVGKGRSEPQHF,TGCAGCGTCGGAAAGGGGAGGAGTGAGCCCCAGCATTTT